A selection of T cell receptor beta chains follows, all from one sample in a study of T cell repertoires in cytomegalovirus infection. No antigens are known for them. TCRdb re-called the reads through MiXCR, storing one row per CDR3 protein. Of some 200,000 distinct CDR3 sequences listed, approximately 38% are singletons. Sequencing used CD8+ T cells from cultured PBMCs, obtained from culture after CMV antigen stimulation. These receptors were obtained from a human donor in good health (CMV status not recorded). Some clones in this sample may be carry-over from other donors' samples. CDR3s include the opening cysteine and the closing phenylalanine or tryptophan. Fields, in order: V gene, CDR3 protein.

TRBV12-5,CASGLGDRGSRDTQYF
TRBV7-3,CASSSLIGRQQFF
TRBV7-7,CASSPGTVDQETQYF
TRBV4-2,CASSHNYEQYF
TRBV7-2,CASSLGGGRRTGELFF
TRBV7-8,CASSPRGQGVYEQYF
TRBV29-1,CSADFTPDTQYF
TRBV5-4,CASSLGQGGNSPLHF
TRBV30,CATGGGSAYEQYF
TRBV4-1,CASSLGLGDKNEQFF
TRBV6-6,CASSLGQGLRAEAFF
TRBV20-1,CSARRDRELLNTEAFF
TRBV20-1,CSARDRDIRPNQPQHF
TRBV27,CASIQMRGGECTEAFF
TRBV28,CASSFPRTESSYNEQFF
TRBV12-3/TRBV12-4,CASSPLLGGEGYTF
TRBV10-3,CAISGEQTGVNTEDFF
TRBV12-3/TRBV12-4,CASSLLASKGNTQYF
TRBV7-9,CASKGSDLEQYF
TRBV7-8,CASSLDIMGGGGVTEAFF
TRBV7-2,CASSIGRSSYEQYF
TRBV7-2,CASRGGSEETQYF
TRBV27,CASSLYWSGPSTDTQYF
TRBV7-9,CASSSQPQVNTEAFF
TRBV19,CASSIPGQSNQPQHF
TRBV7-2,CASSPRLARGGDEQFF
TRBV9,CASSASWWSADNEQFF
TRBV20-1,CSASRGGVFF
TRBV25-1,CASSYRDRDYEQYF
TRBV9,CASSGSPLGGVRSYEQYF
TRBV24-1,CATSDWVGGNNEQFF
TRBV7-9,CASSFQGARGYEQYF
TRBV5-1,CASSPGSGSDTQYF
TRBV9,CASSVDRGRDTEAFF
TRBV19,CASSINGHSYEQYF
TRBV11-2,CASSSRGRDRGNEQFF
TRBV10-2,CASSGDSFGYTF
TRBV27,CASSVRGPGNTIYF
TRBV12-3/TRBV12-4,CASSLSQGATEAFF
TRBV7-2,CASSLSLTYEQYF
TRBV28,CASSLWTHNEQFF
TRBV27,CASSPLDGINQPQHF
TRBV7-8,CASTQGQAFYNEQFF
TRBV19,CASSTTTGAPLQPQHF
TRBV5-6,CASSSRGGWIEAGLYEQYF
TRBV12-5,CASGLGINNEQFF
TRBV7-6,CASSLRTGGFGGYTF